This TCR beta chain was observed in a study of cytomegalovirus exposure and HLA in healthy donors (TCRdb year 2017). In the study overall: In an earlier analysis of roughly 500 of the donors, 276 Gb of sequence data and some 120 million unique TCR beta sequences from roughly 180 million T cells were reported. About 300 gigabases of sequencing data and around 80 million unique TCR sequences made up an early release that covered 640 HLA-typed donors. Of the roughly 400 genotyped donors, over 70% fell in the genetic ancestry cluster associated with self-reported Caucasian donors. The study aimed to test whether cataloging public T cell receptors could reveal signatures of past pathogen exposure. The T cell repertoires of under 700 subjects were profiled by immunosequencing and related to cytomegalovirus serostatus. Along with the roughly 670-subject first cohort, a separate validation cohort of approximately 110 different subjects was used. To predict cytomegalovirus infection status, the study brought together high-throughput TCR immunosequencing, statistical association of individual TCRs with disease status, and machine learning. In a later analysis, previously published TCR beta repertoires from about 670 donors were re-analyzed and high-resolution HLA genotyping was added so that TCR occurrence patterns could be studied. Rather than drawing on any new phenotypic data, the later analysis identified candidate immune exposures from TCR beta sequences and the way those sequences occurred across donors. An earlier analysis of some 500 of the donors applied high-throughput TCR beta sequencing to assess whether each TCR beta V gene segment acted as functional or pseudogenic. Donor age, sex, ethnicity and CMV serostatus were collected together with the repertoire data. Genome-wide SNP genotypes for about 65% of the roughly 670 donors were used in a later genetic analysis, which treated that subset as a discovery cohort. All discovery cohort repertoires had been generated using a single sequencing platform. HLA typing covered class I and class II loci at four-digit resolution. The number of typed donors differed by locus: 629-630 for A, B, C, DRB1 and DQB1; about 520 for DQA1; some 610 for DPA1; and 400 to 480 for DPB1. Because of strong linkage in the cohort, roughly five DR-DQ haplotypes were treated as single units for association and clustering. On average, roughly 250,000 unique TCR beta nucleotide sequences were sequenced per donor among 398 genotyped donors of the cohort, with roughly 18% of those sequences being non-productive.

The cohort consisted of 600 or so healthy bone marrow donors. At the time of sampling, every cohort member was nominally healthy, though immune exposures that went unrecorded were likely present. The donor was CMV seropositive and was included in the group of 250 to 300 seropositive cohort members. A peripheral blood sample was provided by each donor, and peripheral blood mononuclear cells were used for TCR beta sequencing. The Qiagen DNeasy Blood Extraction Kit was used to extract genomic DNA from the blood cell samples. The protocol used for the library was the immunoSEQ multiplex PCR assay. For the multiplex PCR, a mixture combining 60 forward primers for TCR Vbeta segments and 13 reverse primers for TCR Jbeta segments was used. The CDR3 region of rearranged TCR beta genes was amplified from genomic DNA by a multiplex PCR assay. The amplified TCR beta libraries were sequenced on the Illumina HiSeq System as 87-base-pair reads. The source study handled its data this way. Across the 670 or so repertoires, a later analysis counted 60 million to 90 million unique TCR beta chains, 8.5 million to 12 million of which were shared by at least two donors. To remove PCR and sequencing errors, raw reads were error-corrected and collapsed into unique sequences using a nearest-neighbor algorithm that merged closely related sequences. To assign V, D and J gene segments, CDR3 sequences were aligned to IMGT reference sequences. For a sequence to be retained, a match of at least six nucleotides to both a V gene segment and a J gene segment was required. Rearrangements were called productive when the CDR3 lacked stop codons and stayed in frame with V and J; all others were non-productive. CDR3 was defined by IMGT convention, running from the second conserved V-encoded cysteine to the conserved J-encoded phenylalanine. The earlier analysis of about 590 of the donors excluded sequences that lacked an unambiguous match to a single V gene segment. An earlier analysis of about 590 of the donors classified V segments as functional when productive rearrangements were above 56.7% and as segregating when the standard deviation between donors was above 5%. A statistical classification framework was built to diagnose cytomegalovirus status from the catalog of TCR beta chain sequences. In a later analysis, V and J genes were assigned by comparing TCR nucleotide sequences against IMGT/GENE-DB human TR gene sequences. Using the TCRdist pipeline, a later analysis assigned CDR3 sequences along with most-parsimonious VDJ recombination scenarios. In a later analysis, each TCR beta chain was defined by its CDR3 amino acid sequence together with its V-gene family, and reads without a unique V-gene family were excluded. To address suspected cross-contamination and a sequencing artifact, a later analysis removed some 620 highly shared, low-generation-probability nucleotide sequences. A later analysis calculated a clonal expansion index for each public chain from normalized within-repertoire ranks of inferred template counts. Generation probabilities in a later analysis came from a VDJ recombination model fitted to out-of-frame rearrangements, and those results were checked against IGoR. Hypergeometric tests were used in a later analysis to score TCR-TCR, TCR-HLA and TCR-CMV co-occurrence, with a repertoire-size bias correction applied to the TCR pairs. To estimate false discovery rates, a later analysis permuted the HLA or CMV assignments 20 times. In a later analysis, co-occurring TCRs were grouped using DBSCAN, and TCRdist sequence similarity was added for clustering within HLA-allele-positive subsets. Co-occurrence clustering excluded repertoires with fewer than 30,000 or more than 120,000 public chains, plus five with anomalous nucleotide sharing. TCRdb took this table from immuneACCESS and kept in-frame rearrangements with V and J called. Such tables lack part of the clones; where checked against another copy, unresolved V genes explain under half of the gap, and the rest is unexplained. D and trimming were read from the DNA, whereas the V and J calls and clone size are those reported in that table. The sample table lists about 100,000 clones, around 80% of them with a count of one. The top ten hold under 5% of the sample.

The cysteine opens and the phenylalanine closes a CDR3 of 15 amino acids. The sequence is cut down to CDR3 DNA, 45 bases in frame from base 1. The germline V gene sets CDR1 to SNHLY and CDR2 to FYNNEI. Trimming leaves V shorter by 6 bases and J shorter by 2 bases, with the junction holding 6 bases beyond the gene matches. A note on this clone: Its antigen target is currently unknown. Base qualities are missing; no much larger clone stands one base away.

Results the study describes overall, beyond this receptor: A total of 164 TCR beta chains were listed by the study as associated with cytomegalovirus. The classifier was reported to diagnose cytomegalovirus status with high specificity and sensitivity in both the original cohort and the validation cohort. A cluster of highly shared sequence variants was judged likely to be a technical artifact of the sequencing pipeline. Across donors, most TCR sequences were observed very rarely, whereas some public TCRs were present in many individuals. In a later analysis, some 17,000 TCR beta sequences were associated with specific HLA alleles at a false discovery rate of 0.05. Over 15 rarely observed V segments, including chromosome 9 orphons, were excluded from the earlier analysis of some 590 of the donors because counts were too low. Sequencing depth was assumed to be roughly uniform across donors in the presence/absence analyses, though that assumption may not hold. A later genetic analysis associated a missense DCLRE1C variant with V-gene and J-gene trimming of TCR beta chains, and an independent cohort replicated the association. When HLA alleles, especially DR and DQ, strongly co-occurred, attributing TCR associations to individual alleles was difficult. According to a later analysis, most CMV-associated TCR beta chains appeared to be HLA-restricted, and the HLA associations seemed to be driven largely by CMV exposure. Because the 87-base-pair reads could not distinguish some IMGT-functional V segments, including TRBV6-2 and TRBV6-3, those segments were excluded. Linkage disequilibrium might explain the correlated functional status among segregating V segments, but an unknown experimental factor could not be ruled out. Because HLA typing was unavailable for some donors at each locus, only the typed subset was used in association tests. In vitro tests confirmed that a few of the cytomegalovirus-associated TCR beta chains recognize cytomegalovirus antigens. A later genetic analysis reported fewer N-insertions in productive TCRs among donors in an Asian-associated ancestry cluster than the roughly 640-donor mean. According to a later analysis, TCR association rates differed among HLA loci, with DRB1 alleles showing the most associated TCRs and HLA-C alleles showing the fewest. For the cohort, immune exposure information was limited to CMV serostatus. According to a later analysis, parvovirus B19, influenza, CMV and Epstein-Barr virus appeared linked to several top co-occurrence clusters. Compared with equally common non-associated chains, HLA-associated TCR beta chains in a later analysis were more clonally expanded and had lower generation probabilities. A further reported finding was that TCR beta sequences accurately predicted the HLA-A and HLA-B alleles for most subjects in the first cohort. In this cohort, only TCR beta chains were sequenced, and detectable features were limited by the absence of alpha or paired-chain data. It was suggested by the authors that the approach could potentially be generalized to other disease states and immunological phenotypes. In an earlier analysis of approximately 590 of the donors, most TCR beta V segments appeared in productive rearrangements about 90% or about 30% of the time, broadly matching IMGT annotations.

Sequencing was performed on PBMCs. The V and J genes are TRBV2 and TRBJ1-5, with 8 bases matching TRBD1. The sequence was collected from a female donor in good health and CMV-seropositive. CDR3 region: CASSRQGRGNQPQHF. The DNA sequence is given as TGTGCCAGCAGCAGACAGGGGAGGGGCAATCAGCCCCAGCATTTT.